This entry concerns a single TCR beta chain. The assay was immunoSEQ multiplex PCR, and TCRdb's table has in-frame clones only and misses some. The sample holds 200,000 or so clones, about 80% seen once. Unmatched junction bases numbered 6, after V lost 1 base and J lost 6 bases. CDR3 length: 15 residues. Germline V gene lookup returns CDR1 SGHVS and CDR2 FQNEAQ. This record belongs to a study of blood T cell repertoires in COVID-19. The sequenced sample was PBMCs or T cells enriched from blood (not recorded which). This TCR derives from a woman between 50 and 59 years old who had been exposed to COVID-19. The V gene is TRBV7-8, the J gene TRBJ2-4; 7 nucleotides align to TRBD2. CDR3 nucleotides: TGTGCCAGCAGCTTAGGGAGGGGCGGGAGAAACATTCAGTACTTC. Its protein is CASSLGRGGRNIQYF.